The rows below give T cell receptor beta chains drawn from one sample of a study of blood T cell repertoires in COVID-19. Sequencing used immunoSEQ multiplex PCR; TCRdb keeps in-frame clones, though not all of them. This table holds fewer than 85,000 clones, less than 90% found once. Sequencing was carried out using peripheral blood. Receptors were obtained from a human donor in a cohort sampled during active COVID-19. CDR3s include the opening cysteine and the closing phenylalanine or tryptophan. The D gene is left open where the match is weak. Not every row has a clone size; where given, it reads once, few, many or a size class.

v_call,j_call,d_call,clone_size,cdr3_aa,cdr3_nt
TRBV19,TRBJ2-1,-,-,CASTLGAQSEEQFF,TGTGCCAGTACTTTAGGAGCCCAAAGCGAGGAGCAGTTCTTC
TRBV7-9,TRBJ2-5,-,once,CASSPTGVGETQYF,TGTGCCAGCAGCCCCACGGGGGTTGGAGAGACCCAGTACTTC
TRBV2,TRBJ2-2,-,-,CASRAPGQALGTGELFF,TGTGCCAGCAGGGCCCCTGGCCAGGCCCTGGGCACCGGGGAGCTGTTTTTT
TRBV6-6,TRBJ2-5,TRBD2,-,CASSRTSEVETQYF,TGTGCCAGCAGTCGAACTAGCGAAGTTGAGACCCAGTACTTC
TRBV4-1,TRBJ2-2,-,-,CASSQDWLVATGELFF,TGCGCCAGCAGCCAAGATTGGTTAGTAGCCACCGGGGAGCTGTTTTTT
TRBV5-1,TRBJ1-6,-,-,CASSLDSYNSPLHF,TGCGCCAGCAGCTTGGACAGCTATAATTCACCCCTCCACTTT
TRBV29-1,TRBJ2-3,TRBD2,-,CSVASGGAPDTQYF,TGCAGCGTTGCTAGCGGGGGGGCCCCAGATACGCAGTATTTT
TRBV19,TRBJ2-4,TRBD1,-,CASSDRGSDIQYF,TGTGCCAGTAGCGACAGGGGTTCGGACATTCAGTACTTC
TRBV29-1,TRBJ1-1,-,-,CSYTGRGGVNTEAFF,TGCAGCTACACAGGGAGAGGGGGTGTGAACACTGAAGCTTTCTTT
TRBV9,TRBJ1-1,-,-,CASSVGPGGRGTEAFF,TGTGCCAGCAGCGTAGGCCCGGGAGGGCGGGGCACTGAAGCTTTCTTT
TRBV28,TRBJ1-6,TRBD1,once,CASSPVDRGNSPLHF,TGTGCCAGCAGTCCCGTTGACAGGGGAAATTCACCCCTCCACTTT
TRBV9,TRBJ1-6,TRBD1,-,CASSVLGQGDSPLHF,TGTGCCAGCAGCGTTCTGGGACAGGGTGATTCACCCCTCCACTTT
TRBV5-6,TRBJ2-7,-,-,CASSLERLGEQYF,TGTGCCAGCAGCTTGGAGCGGTTAGGCGAGCAGTACTTC
TRBV5-4,TRBJ2-5,TRBD1,-,CASSTYGTEIQETQYF,TGTGCCAGCAGCACCTACGGGACAGAGATACAAGAGACCCAGTACTTC
TRBV6-6,TRBJ1-5,-,-,CASSSTAWERNQPQHF,TGTGCCAGCAGTTCGACCGCTTGGGAGCGCAATCAGCCCCAGCATTTT
TRBV3-1/TRBV3-2,TRBJ2-1,-,-,CASSLRLSSYNEQFF,TGTGCCAGCAGCCTTCGTTTGTCCTCCTACAATGAGCAGTTCTTC
TRBV19,TRBJ2-1,TRBD1,-,CASSARTGLYNEQFF,TGTGCCAGTAGTGCCCGGACAGGATTATACAATGAGCAGTTCTTC
TRBV7-3,TRBJ2-2,-,-,CASSLTGELFF,TGTGCCAGCAGCCTTACCGGGGAGCTGTTTTTT
TRBV7-9,TRBJ1-2,-,-,CASSSASRDTYGYTF,TGTGCCAGCAGCTCAGCGTCCCGGGACACCTATGGCTACACCTTC
TRBV27,TRBJ1-1,-,-,CASSLLGGRNTEAFF,TGTGCCAGCAGTTTATTAGGGGGACGGAACACTGAAGCTTTCTTT
TRBV24-1,TRBJ1-2,-,-,CATSALRDTGVYGYTF,TGTGCCACCAGTGCCCTCCGGGACACAGGTGTCTATGGCTACACCTTC
TRBV4-1,TRBJ1-5,-,-,CASSQGASNQPQHF,TGCGCCAGCAGCCAAGGAGCCTCCAATCAGCCCCAGCATTTT
TRBV9,TRBJ1-1,-,-,CASSVGTRSPEAFF,TGTGCCAGCAGCGTAGGGACACGAAGTCCTGAAGCTTTCTTT
TRBV6-6,TRBJ1-1,-,once,CASSYTENTEAFF,TGTGCCAGCAGTTACACAGAGAACACTGAAGCTTTCTTT
TRBV3-1/TRBV3-2,TRBJ2-6,-,-,CASSRGGSGANVLTF,TGTGCCAGCAGCCGAGGGGGCTCTGGGGCCAACGTCCTGACTTTC
TRBV6-4,TRBJ2-4,-,-,CASSDSRGGAKNIQYF,TGTGCCAGCAGTGACTCGAGGGGGGGAGCCAAAAACATTCAGTACTTC
TRBV19,TRBJ2-7,TRBD1,-,CASRHRGSYEQYF,TGTGCCAGTAGACACAGGGGCTCCTACGAGCAGTACTTC
TRBV15,TRBJ1-1,-,once,CATSRGRVTEAFF,TGTGCCACCAGCAGAGGTCGGGTTACTGAAGCTTTCTTT
TRBV2,TRBJ2-7,TRBD2,-,CASSVGGGRAYEQYF,TGTGCCAGCAGTGTCGGGGGCGGGAGGGCCTACGAGCAGTACTTC
TRBV18,TRBJ1-2,-,once,CASSPPSGDYGYTF,TGTGCCAGCTCACCACCTTCAGGCGACTATGGCTACACCTTC
TRBV11-2,TRBJ1-1,-,-,CASSPGQMNTEAFF,TGTGCCAGCAGCCCTGGACAGATGAACACTGAAGCTTTCTTT